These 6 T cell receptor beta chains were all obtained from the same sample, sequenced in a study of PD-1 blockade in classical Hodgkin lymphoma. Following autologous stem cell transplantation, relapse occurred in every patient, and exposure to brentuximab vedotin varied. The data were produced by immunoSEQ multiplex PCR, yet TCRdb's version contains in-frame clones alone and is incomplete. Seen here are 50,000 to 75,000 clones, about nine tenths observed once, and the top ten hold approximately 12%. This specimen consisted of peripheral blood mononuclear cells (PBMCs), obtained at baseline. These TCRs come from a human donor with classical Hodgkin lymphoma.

The CDR3 bases are TGTGCCAGCAGCCATATAGGGGGTACCACTGAAGCTTTCTTT. Its translation is CASSHIGGTTEAFF. V is TRBV4-2 and J is TRBJ1-1, with D maybe TRBD1 (6 bases). Germline V gene sequence: CDR1 LGHNA, CDR2 YNFKEQ. There are 14 residues in the CDR3. V gave up 3 bases and J gave up 4 bases, with 12 bases separating them.

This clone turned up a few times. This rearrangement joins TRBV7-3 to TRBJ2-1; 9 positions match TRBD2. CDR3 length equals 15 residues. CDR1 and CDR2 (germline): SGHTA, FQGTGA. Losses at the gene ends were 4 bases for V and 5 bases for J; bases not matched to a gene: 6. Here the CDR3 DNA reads TGTGCCAGCAGCTACAGCGGGGGGCTCAACAATGAGCAGTTCTTC. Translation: CASSYSGGLNNEQFF. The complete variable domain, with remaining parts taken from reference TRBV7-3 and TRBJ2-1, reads GAGVSQTPSNKVTEKGKYVELRCDPISGHTALYWYRQSLGQGPEFLIYFQGTGAADDSGLPNDRFFAVRPEGSVSTLKIQRTERGDSAVYLCASSYSGGLNNEQFFGPGTRLTVL.

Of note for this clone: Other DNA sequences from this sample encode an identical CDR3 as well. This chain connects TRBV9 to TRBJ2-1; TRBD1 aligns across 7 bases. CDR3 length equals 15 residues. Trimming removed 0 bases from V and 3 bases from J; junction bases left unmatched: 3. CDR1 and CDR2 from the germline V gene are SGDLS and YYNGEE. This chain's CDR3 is CASSVGQGNYNEQFF. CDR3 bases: TGTGCCAGCAGCGTAGGACAGGGTAACTACAATGAGCAGTTCTTC.

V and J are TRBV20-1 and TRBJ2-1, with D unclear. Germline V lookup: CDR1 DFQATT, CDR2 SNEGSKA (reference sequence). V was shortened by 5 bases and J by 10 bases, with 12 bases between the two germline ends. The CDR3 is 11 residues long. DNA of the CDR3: TGCAGTGCTGGACCCCGCAAGGAGCAGTTCTTC. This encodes CSAGPRKEQFF.

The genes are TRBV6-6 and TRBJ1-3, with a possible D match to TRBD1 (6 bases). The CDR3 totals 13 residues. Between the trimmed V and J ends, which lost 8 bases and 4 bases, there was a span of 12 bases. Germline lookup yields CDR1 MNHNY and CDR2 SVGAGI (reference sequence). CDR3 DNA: TGTGCCAGCCGAACAGGGCCGGGAAACACCATATATTTT. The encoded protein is CASRTGPGNTIYF.

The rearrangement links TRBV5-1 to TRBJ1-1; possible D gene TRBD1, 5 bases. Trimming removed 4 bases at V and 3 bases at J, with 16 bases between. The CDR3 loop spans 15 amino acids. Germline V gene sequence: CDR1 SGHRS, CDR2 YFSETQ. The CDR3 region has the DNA TGCGCCAGCAGCCATGAGACCCTGGGGGACACTGAAGCTTTCTTT. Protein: CASSHETLGDTEAFF.